This T cell receptor (beta chain) was obtained from a study of T cell responses to AZD1222 COVID-19 vaccine. A word on this clone: Antigen specificity is unknown.

Findings and limits, study-wide: Only after the peak T cell response were repertoires sampled. In a largely white British group with more females than males, clonal diversity was possibly underestimated. Reportedly, nearly half of unique spike TCRs recognized epitopes outside B.1.351/B.1.1.7 mutations. Once two AZD1222 doses were given, Spike-specific TCR breadth and depth went up.

The data were produced by immunoSEQ multiplex PCR, yet TCRdb's version contains in-frame clones alone and is incomplete. The table shows 130,000 or so clones, with around nine tenths occurring only once. The V end was cut by 6 bases, the J end by 4 bases, with 15 bases between. The CDR3 has 14 residues. The germline V gene encodes CDR1 MDHEN and CDR2 SYDVKM. J is TRBJ2-5 and V is TRBV28; no clear D gene. This TCR was sampled from an adult in good health. Sequencing was performed on peripheral blood, taken on day 0 of AZD1222 vaccination. The CDR3 sequence: CASSPPQVRETQYF. The CDR3 DNA reads TGTGCCAGCAGCCCTCCCCAGGTTAGAGAGACCCAGTACTTC.